This TCR beta chain came from a study of blood T cell repertoires in COVID-19. Background on the study: The origin of the acute and convalescent COVID-19 samples was the United States, Italy and Spain. T cells, B-cell-depleted T cells, or PBMCs supplied cDNA or gDNA.

Original methodology: Reference gene primers were amplified, and this amplification served to estimate nucleated cell counts. Sequencing used immunoSEQ multiplex PCR; TCRdb keeps in-frame clones, though not all of them. The V and J calls and the clone size are those of that table, but D and trimming were determined from the DNA. This sample has approximately 110,000 clones, with 81% found just once. V was shortened by 4 bases and J by 8 bases, with 15 bases between the two germline ends. The CDR3 extends over 14 amino acids. The germline gives CDR1 SGHRS, CDR2 YFSETQ. The origin of this receptor is a man aged 80 or over with acute or convalescent COVID-19. The genes are TRBV5-1 and TRBJ1-4; D perhaps matches TRBD1 (5 bases). Sequencing was carried out using peripheral blood. The CDR3 region is CASSLRARGEKLFF. DNA for the CDR3: TGCGCCAGCAGCCTCAGAGCACGGGGGGAAAAACTGTTTTTT.